The source of this T cell receptor (beta chain) is a study of cytomegalovirus exposure and HLA in healthy donors. The study, taken as a whole, reports: The study recorded 164 TCR beta chains that were cytomegalovirus-associated. Productive status was seen about 87% or about 30% of the time for most TCR beta V segments in an earlier analysis. A later analysis reportedly found fewer N-insertions in an Asian-associated ancestry cluster than the approximately 700-donor mean. Indistinguishability led to the exclusion of some V segments, TRBV6-2 and TRBV6-3 included.

This CDR3 contains 12 residues. Germline V gene lookup returns CDR1 MDHEN and CDR2 SYDVKM. The V end lost 7 bases, the J end lost 3 bases, and 10 bases lay between the germline ends. The PCR used 60 Vbeta and 13 Jbeta primers. Sequencing used immunoSEQ multiplex PCR; TCRdb keeps in-frame clones, though not all of them. The sample consists of about 98,000 clones, around 75% of them appearing once. Regarding this clone: Its cognate antigen is unknown.

The rearrangement links TRBV28 to TRBJ2-7, with TRBD1 as a possible D gene (6 bases). The receptor's source is a man between 18 and 35 years old in good health and CMV-seropositive. The sequencing input was PBMCs. For the CDR3, the DNA is TGTGCCAGCACTCTAGGGGGCTACGAGCAGTACTTC. It encodes CASTLGGYEQYF.